This T cell receptor beta chain was sequenced for a study of T-cell memory formation after mild COVID-19 (dated by TCRdb to 2020 to 2022). For context, the study as a whole: Most TCR sequence clusters were specific to one of the two donors. In a couple of donors, T-cell clones that expanded and contracted after mild COVID-19 were tracked by sequencing TCRalpha and TCRbeta repertoires over time. The cohort comprised two young, previously healthy adult volunteers, one female and one male.

Sequenced on an Illumina NovaSeq 6000. TCRalpha and TCRbeta cDNA libraries were constructed by 5'RACE with constant-segment primers, with sample barcodes and unique molecular identifiers being introduced. RNA was extracted from every sample with Trizol reagent. Amplification of the libraries took two PCR steps, and the second step added a second sample barcode plus Illumina TruSeq adapters. Sequencing of the libraries was done on an Illumina NovaSeq, producing 2 x 150 bp paired-end reads. The authors' pipeline ran thus. The reads were demultiplexed and collapsed into UMI-guided consensus sequences using migec v1.2.7. Using mixcr v2.1.11, UMI consensuses were aligned to TRA and TRB V and J templates and then assembled into clonotypes. A clonotype was counted as expanded or contracted only if both edgeR and NoisET called the change significant, with noise models trained on biological replicates. For edgeR calls, a false discovery rate-adjusted p below 0.01 and a log2 fold-change threshold of 1 were applied. As an exploratory analysis of dynamics, max-normalized trajectories of the 1000 most abundant clonotypes were examined by PCA with hierarchical clustering. Separately sequenced CD4+ and CD8+ repertoires were used to assign a CD4 or CD8 phenotype to each responding clone. Clones were called with MiXCR by TCRdb after fastp trimmed the public reads at Q25, and only in-frame beta chains were retained. Each CDR3 protein gets just one entry, which takes the most common genes and DNA from the rows behind it. The V and J calls come from TCRdb's annotation, not from the publication. Present in this sample are 550,000 to 600,000 distinct CDR3 sequences, roughly 21% of which were seen just once. The ten top clones hold around 7.7% of the sample.

Ficoll-Paque density gradient centrifugation was used to isolate PBMCs. Notes on this clonotype: Its antigen target is currently unknown. No base quality values were provided; no much bigger clone lies one nucleotide off.

What the authors observed across the whole study: Clones contracting from day 15 to 85 had balanced CD4/CD8 phenotypes, while a second wave expanding from day 15 to 37 was biased towards CD4+. The second-wave clones that peaked on day 37 were not confirmed to be SARS-CoV-2 specific. Only two mild cases were covered in the study, and larger cohorts including severe cases with pre-infection samples were considered necessary. Some responding clones were detected in pre-infection memory, suggesting pre-existing cross-reactive memory T cells joined the SARS-CoV-2 response. Contracting CD4+ clones appeared mostly in the CM and EM memory subsets, whereas CD8+ clones were enriched in EMRA.

The germline V gene gives CDR1 as SGDLS and CDR2 as YYNGEE. The CDR3 sequence holds 15 residues, the cysteine and phenylalanine included. The only DNA kept is the CDR3, 45 bases in frame from the first base. At the junction V is shortened by 0 bases and J by 10 bases, with 14 bases in between. The rearrangement combines TRBV9 with TRBJ1-6, and the D gene may be TRBD1, 5 bases matching. Material for sequencing was PBMCs or a T cell subset sorted from them (not recorded which). The clonotype was recovered from an adult woman who had mild COVID-19 (a few samples of this study predate the infection). The sample titles of this study are shuffled in the database, so cell type and time point are left out; the donor was told from shared clones. CDR3 protein: CASSVDNGGGSPLHF. In nucleotides, the sequence is TGTGCCAGCAGCGTAGACAATGGGGGTGGATCACCCCTCCACTTT. This CDR3, with the reference TRBV9 and TRBJ1-6 proteins standing in past its ends, gives the full variable domain DSGVTQTPKHLITATGQRVTLRCSPRSGDLSVYWYQQSLDQGLQFLIQYYNGEERAKGNILERFSAQQFPDLHSELNLSSLELGDSALYFCASSVDNGGGSPLHFGNGTRLTVT.